This T cell receptor (beta chain) was recovered during a study of T cell changes during pregnancy in multiple sclerosis. CDR1 and CDR2 from the germline V gene are SGHAT and FQNNGV. Trimming took off 5 bases at V and 10 bases at J, with 17 bases between the two ends. The CDR3 is made up of 13 amino acids. Using immunoSEQ multiplex PCR, the repertoire was profiled, and TCRdb retains in-frame clones only, with some absent. The sample records approximately 40,000 clones, 80% to 90% being singletons. The J gene is TRBJ1-1, the V gene TRBV11-2, with a possible D match to TRBD1 (5 bases). This clonotype was obtained from a female donor in good health, enrolled as a control in a pregnancy study. This material consisted of peripheral blood, taken in the first trimester of pregnancy. CDR3 sequence (DNA): TGTGCCAGCAGCCTAGCCAGGGCCGATAGAGCTTTCTTT. This encodes CASSLARADRAFF.